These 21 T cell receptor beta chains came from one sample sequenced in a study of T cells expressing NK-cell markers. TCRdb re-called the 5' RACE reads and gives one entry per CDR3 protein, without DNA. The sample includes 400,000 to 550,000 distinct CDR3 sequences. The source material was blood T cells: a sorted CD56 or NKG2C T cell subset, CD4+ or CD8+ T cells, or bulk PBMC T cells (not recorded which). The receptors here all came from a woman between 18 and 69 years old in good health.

The CDR3 spells CASSHRTPGLAKSNEQFF. The chain has TRBV4-3 and TRBJ2-1; TCRdb calls TRBD2, which cannot be checked without DNA. This CDR3 comprises 18 residues. Looked up from germline, CDR1 is LGHNA and CDR2 is YSLEER.

The CDR3 loop is CASSLAGAGNTEAFF. The gene calls are TRBV5-1 and TRBJ1-1; TCRdb proposes TRBD1, but this gene call is untestable without DNA. Per germline, CDR1 SGHRS and CDR2 YFSETQ. The length of the CDR3 is 15 residues.

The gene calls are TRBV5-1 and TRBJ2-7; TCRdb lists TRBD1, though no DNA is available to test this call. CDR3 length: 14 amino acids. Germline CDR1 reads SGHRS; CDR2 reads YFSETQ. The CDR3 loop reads CASSLARQTYEQYF.

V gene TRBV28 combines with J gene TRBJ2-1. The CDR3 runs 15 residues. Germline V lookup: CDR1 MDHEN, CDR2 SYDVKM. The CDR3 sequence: CASSLRRGPYNEQFF.

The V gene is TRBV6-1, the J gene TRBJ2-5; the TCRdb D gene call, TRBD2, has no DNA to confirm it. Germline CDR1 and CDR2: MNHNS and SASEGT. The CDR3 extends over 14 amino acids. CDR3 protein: CASSEAGAPWAQYF.

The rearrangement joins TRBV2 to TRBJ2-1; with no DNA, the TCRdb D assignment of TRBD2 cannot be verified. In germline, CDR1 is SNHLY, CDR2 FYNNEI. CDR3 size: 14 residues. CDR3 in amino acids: CALMRGGEFDEQFF.

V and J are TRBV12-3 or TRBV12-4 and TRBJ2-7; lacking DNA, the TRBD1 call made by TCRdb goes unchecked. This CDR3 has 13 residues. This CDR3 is CASTGQGIPEQYF.

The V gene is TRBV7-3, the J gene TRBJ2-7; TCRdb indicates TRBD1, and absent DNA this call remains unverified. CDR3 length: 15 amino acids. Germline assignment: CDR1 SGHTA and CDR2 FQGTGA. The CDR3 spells CASSPEGRSGNEQYF.

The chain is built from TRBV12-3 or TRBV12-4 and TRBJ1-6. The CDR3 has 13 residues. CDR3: CASSYREGSPLHF.

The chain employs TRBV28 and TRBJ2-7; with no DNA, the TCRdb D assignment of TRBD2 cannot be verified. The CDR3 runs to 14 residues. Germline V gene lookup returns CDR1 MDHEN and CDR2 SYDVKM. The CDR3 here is CASTRLAGTYEQYF. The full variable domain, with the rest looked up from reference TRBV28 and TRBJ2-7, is DVKVTQSSRYLVKRTGEKVFLECVQDMDHENMFWYRQDPGLGLRLIYFSYDVKMKEKGDIPEGYSVSREKKERFSLILESASTNQTSMYLCASTRLAGTYEQYFGPGTRLTVT.

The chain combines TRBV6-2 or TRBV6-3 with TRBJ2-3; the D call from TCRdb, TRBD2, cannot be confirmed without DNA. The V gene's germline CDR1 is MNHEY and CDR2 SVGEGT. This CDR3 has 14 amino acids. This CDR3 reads CASSNRARLDTQYF.

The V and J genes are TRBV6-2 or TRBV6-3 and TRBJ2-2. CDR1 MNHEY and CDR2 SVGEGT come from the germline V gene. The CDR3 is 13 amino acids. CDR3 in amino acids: CASIGASTGELFF.

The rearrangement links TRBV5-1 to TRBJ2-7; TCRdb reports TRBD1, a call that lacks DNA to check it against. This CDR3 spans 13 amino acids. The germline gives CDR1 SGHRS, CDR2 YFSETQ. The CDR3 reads CASRDASSYEQYF.

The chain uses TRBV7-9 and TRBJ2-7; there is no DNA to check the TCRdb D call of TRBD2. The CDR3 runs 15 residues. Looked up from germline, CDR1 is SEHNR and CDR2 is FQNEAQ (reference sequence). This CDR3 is CASSPGTSGPYEQYF.

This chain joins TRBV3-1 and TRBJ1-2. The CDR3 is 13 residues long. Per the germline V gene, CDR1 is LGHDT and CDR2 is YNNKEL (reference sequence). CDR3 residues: CASSLADRYGYTF.

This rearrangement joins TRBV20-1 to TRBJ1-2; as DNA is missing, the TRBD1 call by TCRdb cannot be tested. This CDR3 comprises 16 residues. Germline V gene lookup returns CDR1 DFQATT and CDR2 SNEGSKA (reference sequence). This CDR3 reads CSARDSGQLHLYGYTF.

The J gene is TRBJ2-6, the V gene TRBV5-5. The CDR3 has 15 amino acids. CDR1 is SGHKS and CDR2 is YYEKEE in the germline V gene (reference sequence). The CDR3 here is CASSWGLSGANVLTF.

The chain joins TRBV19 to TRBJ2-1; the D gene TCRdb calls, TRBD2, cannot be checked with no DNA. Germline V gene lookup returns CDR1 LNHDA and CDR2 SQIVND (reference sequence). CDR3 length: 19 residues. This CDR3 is CASTQTAGRQSRDINEQFF.

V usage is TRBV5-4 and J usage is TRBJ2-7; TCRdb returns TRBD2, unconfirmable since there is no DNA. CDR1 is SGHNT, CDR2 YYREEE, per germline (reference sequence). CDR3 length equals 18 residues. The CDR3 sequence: CASSLNRVGLAATYEQYF.

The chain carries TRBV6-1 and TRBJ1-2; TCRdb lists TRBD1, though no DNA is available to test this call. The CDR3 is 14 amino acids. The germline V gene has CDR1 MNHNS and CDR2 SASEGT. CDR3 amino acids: CASSTPGLNYGYTF.

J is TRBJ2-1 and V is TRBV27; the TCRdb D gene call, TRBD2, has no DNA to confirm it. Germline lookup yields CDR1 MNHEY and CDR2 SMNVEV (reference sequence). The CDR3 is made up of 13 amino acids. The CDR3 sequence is CASSATLKYEQFF.